These 21 T cell receptor beta chains originate from one sample sequenced in a study of T cells in Graves' hyperthyroidism and ophthalmopathy. From RNA transcripts, TCR beta CDR3 regions were amplified. The TCR CDR3 was amplified in a first-round RT-PCR using the HTBI primer set. MiXCR was run by TCRdb on the multiplex PCR reads, yielding one entry per CDR3 protein. The table lists over 300,000 distinct CDR3 sequences, around 15% of them singletons. The sequencing sample was made of blood. These receptors all come from a woman aged 40-49 years with Graves' ophthalmopathy.

This clonotype was counted ten times or more. The CDR3 spells CASSLTERSEEYEQYF. The CDR3 DNA sequence: TGTGCCAGCTCACTCACCGAGCGGAGCGAAGAATACGAGCAGTACTTC. The genes are TRBV18 and TRBJ2-7; a possible D gene is TRBD2 (5 bases). Germline V gives CDR1 KGHSH, CDR2 LQKENI. The V and J ends lost 4 bases and 4 bases respectively, with 20 bases between them. The length of the CDR3 is 16 residues.

This chain uses TRBV5-6 with TRBJ1-1; weak D call: TRBD1 (5 bases). V shed 3 bases and J shed 1 base, with 7 bases lying between them. Looked up from germline, CDR1 is SGHDT and CDR2 is YYEEEE. The CDR3 runs to 13 residues. The CDR3 region is CASSSTENTEAFF. The CDR3 DNA is TGTGCCAGCAGCTCGACAGAGAACACTGAAGCTTTCTTT. Together with reference TRBV5-6 and TRBJ1-1, the CDR3 gives the full variable domain: DAGVTQSPTHLIKTRGQQVTLRCSPKSGHDTVSWYQQALGQGPQFIFQYYEEEERQRGNFPDRFSGHQFPNYSSELNVNALLLGDSALYLCASSSTENTEAFFGQGTRLTVV.

This chain uses TRBV6-2 or TRBV6-3 with TRBJ1-6; 10 nucleotides align to TRBD1. Germline V gives CDR1 MNHEY, CDR2 SVGEGT. CDR3 length: 16 residues. With V trimmed by 5 bases and J by 13 bases, 14 bases remained unmatched. The CDR3 DNA reads TGTGCCAGCAGTGACTACGGACAGGGGGAAGGGGCTCCCCTCCACTTT. This gives the protein CASSDYGQGEGAPLHF.

This chain links TRBV7-9 with TRBJ2-7; 8 bases align to TRBD1. This CDR3 contains 13 residues. Germline CDR1 reads SEHNR; CDR2 reads FQNEAQ (reference sequence). Unmatched junction bases numbered 6, after V lost 4 bases and J lost 7 bases. The CDR3 bases are TGTGCCAGCAGCTACCGACAGGGGAGAGAGCAGTACTTC. This encodes CASSYRQGREQYF.

This clonotype has more than one count but fewer than ten. This chain links TRBV3-1 with TRBJ1-4; D uncertain. There are 13 residues in the CDR3. Trimming stripped 5 bases from V and 15 bases from J, with 19 bases between. Germline loops: CDR1 LGHDT, CDR2 YNNKEL (reference sequence). The chain's CDR3 is CASSDPGGVRVFF. For the CDR3, the DNA is TGTGCCAGCAGCGACCCTGGTGGTGTGAGGGTGTTTTTT.

This clonotype was counted at least ten times. This sequence joins TRBV6-1 and TRBJ1-5; D may be TRBD1 (6 bases). The CDR3 is 14 amino acids. The ends were cut back, 6 bases at V and 4 bases at J, with 13 bases in the middle. Germline V gene lookup returns CDR1 MNHNS and CDR2 SASEGT. The CDR3 loop is CASRATGTNQPQHF. CDR3 nucleotide sequence: TGTGCCAGCAGGGCGACAGGAACTAATCAGCCCCAGCATTTT.

The table lists this clonotype with many counts. The V call is TRBV28, the J call TRBJ2-1; 14 bases are shared with TRBD2. The CDR3 has 18 residues. Germline CDR1 and CDR2: MDHEN and SYDVKM. V shed 2 bases, J shed 5 bases, and the junction held 8 bases outside the gene matches. The CDR3 DNA reads as TGTGCCAGCAGTTTAGGGACTAGCGGGAGAAGGACCCACAATGAGCAGTTCTTC. As protein: CASSLGTSGRRTHNEQFF. Drawing the rest from reference TRBV28 and TRBJ2-1, the complete variable domain is DVKVTQSSRYLVKRTGEKVFLECVQDMDHENMFWYRQDPGLGLRLIYFSYDVKMKEKGDIPEGYSVSREKKERFSLILESASTNQTSMYLCASSLGTSGRRTHNEQFFGPGTRLTVL.

The chain has TRBV5-6 and TRBJ1-1; TRBD1 is a possible D gene (6 bases). V dropped 3 bases and J dropped 1 base, with 13 bases sitting between them. From germline, CDR1 is SGHDT and CDR2 YYEEEE. This CDR3 region has 15 residues. The CDR3 is CASSSLGRGNTEAFF. Here the CDR3 DNA reads TGTGCCAGCAGCTCTCTGGGCAGGGGGAACACTGAAGCTTTCTTT.

This clonotype was seen at least ten times. Germline and junction disagree at one end, which may indicate a read error. V gene TRBV2 combines with J gene TRBJ1-5; no clear D. This CDR3 spans 14 amino acids. Germline CDR1 and CDR2: SNHLY and FYNNEI. The CDR3 DNA follows: TGTGCCAGCAGTGAATGGGTAGATAATCAGCCCCAGCGTTTT. It specifies CASSEWVDNQPQRF. Full variable domain (remainder filled in from reference TRBV2 and TRBJ1-5): EPEVTQTPSHQVTQMGQEVILRCVPISNHLYFYWYRQILGQKVEFLVSFYNNEISEKSEIFDDQFSVERPDGSNFTLKIRSTKLEDSAMYFCASSEWVDNQPQRFGDGTRLSIL.

The chain carries TRBV30 and TRBJ2-2, with 7 nucleotides matching TRBD1. J was trimmed by 8 bases and V by 5 bases; bases with no gene match: 14. The CDR3 has 15 residues. Germline-derived CDR1 and CDR2 are GTSNPN and SVGIG (reference sequence). DNA of the CDR3: TGTGCCTGGGCTTTTGGGACAGTGAGCACTGGGGAGCTGTTTTTT. Encoded protein: CAWAFGTVSTGELFF.

This clonotype was seen ten or more times. V and J are TRBV12-3 or TRBV12-4 and TRBJ2-1; 10 bases are a match to TRBD1. V was clipped by 5 bases and J by 6 bases; unmatched bases: 7. The CDR3 totals 15 residues. The CDR3 sequence is CASSVRDRGFNEQFF. Written as DNA, the CDR3 is TGTGCCAGCAGTGTCCGGGACAGGGGTTTCAATGAGCAGTTCTTC.

This clonotype was observed at least ten times. The chain has TRBV2 and TRBJ1-5; a weak D match, TRBD1 (5 bases). This CDR3 contains 13 residues. Germline V gene lookup returns CDR1 SNHLY and CDR2 FYNNEI. The V end was cut by 5 bases, the J end by 4 bases, with 9 bases between. The CDR3 DNA follows: TGTGCCAGCAGTCGGACACGAAATCAGCCCCAGCATTTT. Its protein is CASSRTRNQPQHF.

The V and J genes are TRBV3-1 and TRBJ1-5; TRBD1 agrees at 9 bases. CDR1 and CDR2 (germline): LGHDT, YNNKEL (reference sequence). This CDR3 spans 13 amino acids. V shed 3 bases and J 6 bases; nucleotides not matched to a gene: 0. The chain's CDR3 is CASSQTGGQPQHF. For the CDR3, the DNA is TGTGCCAGCAGCCAGACAGGGGGTCAGCCCCAGCATTTT. Full variable domain (rest looked up from reference TRBV3-1 and TRBJ1-5): DTAVSQTPKYLVTQMGNDKSIKCEQNLGHDTMYWYKQDSKKFLKIMFSYNNKELIINETVPNRFSPKSPDKAHLNLHINSLELGDSAVYFCASSQTGGQPQHFGDGTRLSIL.

The table lists this clonotype with many counts. The V and J genes are TRBV11-2 and TRBJ2-1; 7 bases agree with TRBD1. Losses at the gene ends were 5 bases for V and 6 bases for J; bases not matched to a gene: 4. The CDR3 consists of 13 residues. Looked up from germline, CDR1 is SGHAT and CDR2 is FQNNGV. Written as DNA, the CDR3 is TGTGCCAGCAGCGCCGACAGGGTCAATGAGCAGTTCTTC. This translates into CASSADRVNEQFF. The complete variable domain, with remaining parts taken from reference TRBV11-2 and TRBJ2-1, reads EAGVAQSPRYKIIEKRQSVAFWCNPISGHATLYWYQQILGQGPKLLIQFQNNGVVDDSQLPKDRFSAERLKGVDSTLKIQPAKLEDSAVYLCASSADRVNEQFFGPGTRLTVL.

The DNA of the CDR3 is TGTGCCAGCAGTCCTCGGGGGACCACCGGGACGTTGCACAGGGAGCAGTACTTC. This translates into CASSPRGTTGTLHREQYF. V is TRBV2 and J is TRBJ2-7; D might be TRBD2 (6 bases). CDR1 and CDR2 (germline): SNHLY, FYNNEI. Trimming cost V 5 bases and J 7 bases, with 30 bases left between them. The CDR3 is 18 amino acids. The variable domain in full, completed from reference TRBV2 and TRBJ2-7, reads EPEVTQTPSHQVTQMGQEVILRCVPISNHLYFYWYRQILGQKVEFLVSFYNNEISEKSEIFDDQFSVERPDGSNFTLKIRSTKLEDSAMYFCASSPRGTTGTLHREQYFGPGTRLTVT.

This clonotype has more than one count but fewer than ten. The chain recombines TRBV14 with TRBJ2-2; no definite D call. V lost 7 bases and J lost 1, with 10 bases in between. Germline V lookup: CDR1 SGHDN, CDR2 FVKESK. The CDR3 covers 14 residues. CDR3 DNA: TGTGCCAGCAAGTCAGGACGGAACACCGGGGAGCTGTTTTTT. Amino acid sequence: CASKSGRNTGELFF.

CDR3 in amino acids: CASSAGQGASSPLHF. CDR3 coding DNA: TGTGCCAGCAGCGCTGGACAGGGGGCTAGCTCACCCCTCCACTTT. J is TRBJ1-6 and V is TRBV9, with TRBD1 matching 11 bases. Germline assignment: CDR1 SGDLS and CDR2 YYNGEE. The CDR3 length is 15 residues. V dropped 3 bases and J dropped 10; count of bases not matched to a gene: 6.

This clonotype has a count of ten or more. The rearrangement uses TRBV11-2 and TRBJ2-2, with unresolved D. Germline V gene lookup returns CDR1 SGHAT and CDR2 FQNNGV. V was cut by 2 bases and J by 4 bases, with 5 bases left in between. There are 13 residues in the CDR3. CDR3 protein: CASSLKPTGELFF. The CDR3 DNA follows: TGTGCCAGCAGCTTAAAGCCCACCGGGGAGCTGTTTTTT. Combining the CDR3 with reference TRBV11-2 and TRBJ2-2 gives the whole variable domain EAGVAQSPRYKIIEKRQSVAFWCNPISGHATLYWYQQILGQGPKLLIQFQNNGVVDDSQLPKDRFSAERLKGVDSTLKIQPAKLEDSAVYLCASSLKPTGELFFGEGSRLTVL.

The gene calls are TRBV18 and TRBJ2-5; D is uncertain. CDR3 length: 16 residues. Germline values: CDR1 KGHSH, CDR2 LQKENI. V was cut by 4 bases and J by 4 bases, with 19 bases left in between. The CDR3, as DNA: TGTGCCAGCTCACAATCCCGGGCCCCAGTAGGAGAGACCCAGTACTTC. Translated: CASSQSRAPVGETQYF.

This clonotype was counted between two and nine times. The chain recombines TRBV13 with TRBJ2-7; 8 bases match TRBD2. Unmatched junction bases numbered 7, after V lost 4 bases and J lost 5 bases. This CDR3 is 14 amino acids long. Per germline, CDR1 PRHDT and CDR2 FYEKMQ (reference sequence). CDR3 loop: CASSSRGALHEQYF. In nucleotides, the CDR3 is TGTGCCAGCAGCTCGCGGGGGGCCCTCCACGAGCAGTACTTC.

This clonotype was detected only a few times. This chain links TRBV20-1 with TRBJ2-3, with a tentative D call TRBD1 (6 bases). The CDR3 length is 15 residues. V shed 4 bases and J shed 0 bases, with 14 bases lying between them. Per germline, CDR1 DFQATT and CDR2 SNEGSKA (reference sequence). The CDR3: CSAKGHRSSTDTQYF. In DNA, the CDR3 is TGCAGTGCTAAGGGACACCGCTCTAGCACAGATACGCAGTATTTT.